The entry below describes one TCR beta chain. The target antigen is unknown. Clones were read by immunoSEQ multiplex PCR, and TCRdb kept only the in-frame ones, dropping some. The sample contains about 130,000 clones, around nine tenths of which appear only once. The sample comes from a study of T cell responses to AZD1222 COVID-19 vaccine. Findings of the study overall: Repertoire sampling happened only post peak T cell response.

The germline CDR1 and CDR2 sequences are MNHEY and SVGEGT. This CDR3 comprises 16 residues. V lost 5 bases, J lost 0 bases, and 9 bases stayed unmatched. This clonotype was obtained from an adult in good health. The sample was peripheral blood, taken on day 0 of AZD1222 vaccination. The chain has TRBV6-2 or TRBV6-3 and TRBJ1-1; the match to TRBD1 covers 7 bases. The CDR3 spells CASSRDRARVNTEAFF. The CDR3, as DNA: TGTGCCAGCAGTCGCGACAGGGCTCGTGTGAACACTGAAGCTTTCTTT.